This T cell receptor beta chain was sequenced in a study of molecular identifiers for immune sequencing clone quantification. About this clonotype: With a much larger clone just one base away, this may be a read error.

TCRdb reprocessed the PCR reads with MiXCR, giving one entry per CDR3 protein. The table records roughly 630,000 distinct CDR3 sequences, approximately 24% of them present only once. The V gene lost 5 bases and the J gene lost 2 bases, with 16 bases spanning the gap. The length of the CDR3 is 15 residues. Germline CDR1 reads SGHDN; CDR2 reads FVKESK. Sequences were obtained from naive CD8+ T cells from blood, with Jurkat cell RNA spiked in. Subset defined: FACS-sorted CD8+CD4-CCR7+CD45RA+ naive T cells. V and J are TRBV14 and TRBJ2-7, with D possibly TRBD2 on 6 matching bases. The receptor was isolated from a human donor in good health. Some libraries in this study had Jurkat cell RNA spiked in. Here the CDR3 DNA reads TGTGCCAGCAGCTTTGGGACTGGGCTCCCCTACGAGCAGTACTTC. This translates into CASSFGTGLPYEQYF.